A single sample is the source of the 20 T cell receptor beta chains below, sequenced in a study of cytomegalovirus exposure and HLA in healthy donors. Generated by immunoSEQ multiplex PCR, the TCRdb table keeps only in-frame clones and is missing some. The sample has about 150,000 clones; roughly nine tenths are singletons. Sequenced: PBMCs. These receptors originate from a man aged 18 to 30 in good health and CMV-seronegative.

This chain connects TRBV30 to TRBJ2-2, with 7 bases matching TRBD1. This CDR3 spans 16 amino acids. The J segment lost 2 bases and the V segment lost 3 bases, leaving 9 bases of the junction unmatched. The germline V gene encodes CDR1 GTSNPN and CDR2 SVGIG (reference sequence). In DNA form, the CDR3 reads TGTGCCTGGAGCGGACTCGGGACAGAAAACACCGGGGAGCTGTTTTTT. Its translation: CAWSGLGTENTGELFF.

V gene TRBV20-1 combines with J gene TRBJ2-3; no clear D. This CDR3 is 11 amino acids long. With 0 bases removed from V and 6 bases from J, the gap between germline ends came to 4 bases. In germline, CDR1 is DFQATT, CDR2 SNEGSKA (reference sequence). The CDR3 DNA sequence: TGCAGTGCTAGAGAGAGGGATACGCAGTATTTT. Residues: CSARERDTQYF.

J is TRBJ1-2 and V is TRBV10-3; D is possibly TRBD1 (5 bases). From germline, CDR1 is ENHRY and CDR2 SYGVKD. This CDR3 comprises 11 residues. Trimming cost V 10 bases and J 4 bases, with 10 bases left between them. CDR3 region: CATQEFYGYTF. The CDR3 nucleotides are TGTGCCACACAGGAGTTCTATGGCTACACCTTC.

The rearrangement links TRBV4-3 to TRBJ2-3; TRBD2 matches at 8 bases. This CDR3 spans 18 amino acids. CDR1 and CDR2 (germline): LGHNA, YSLEER. Trimming at V came to 0 bases and at J to 8 bases, leaving 16 bases not matched to a gene. CDR3 loop: CASSQERSGSPVLGTQYF. The CDR3 DNA sequence: TGCGCCAGCAGCCAAGAACGGAGCGGGAGTCCTGTTTTAGGTACGCAGTATTTT.

This chain joins TRBV7-2 and TRBJ2-3; possible D gene TRBD2, 7 bases. V was trimmed by 8 bases and J by 3 bases, leaving 15 bases between them. CDR1 SGHTA and CDR2 FQGNSA come from the germline V gene. This CDR3 has 14 residues. This CDR3 reads CASARGGGTDTQYF. In DNA form, the CDR3 reads TGTGCCAGCGCCAGAGGGGGGGGTACAGATACGCAGTATTTT.

The rearrangement joins TRBV4-3 to TRBJ1-1; weak D call: TRBD1 (6 bases). Per germline, CDR1 LGHNA and CDR2 YSLEER. The ends were cut back, 4 bases at V and 3 bases at J, with 12 bases in the middle. The CDR3 consists of 14 residues. The CDR3 here is CASSPQGGYTEAFF. The CDR3 DNA reads as TGCGCCAGCAGCCCTCAAGGGGGATACACTGAAGCTTTCTTT.

This clone occurred once. The rearrangement uses TRBV6-1 and TRBJ2-7; TRBD2 matches at 10 bases. Germline V gives CDR1 MNHNS, CDR2 SASEGT. The CDR3 runs to 13 residues. V lost 6 bases and J lost 6; bases outside the gene matches: 5. This CDR3 reads CASRLAGAPEQYV. For the CDR3, the DNA is TGTGCCAGCAGGCTAGCGGGAGCCCCCGAGCAGTACGTC.

The V gene is TRBV18, the J gene TRBJ2-1; 8 bases align to TRBD1. The CDR3 has 16 amino acids. Germline V gene data show CDR1 as KGHSH and CDR2 as LQKENI. With 4 bases clipped from V and 6 bases from J, the junction kept 11 bases outside the gene matches. The CDR3: CASSLASQGASNEQFF. The CDR3 DNA is TGTGCCAGCTCACTTGCGAGCCAGGGGGCGAGCAATGAGCAGTTCTTC.

The J gene is TRBJ2-3, the V gene TRBV9; 9 nucleotides match TRBD2. Per germline, CDR1 SGDLS and CDR2 YYNGEE. V dropped 0 bases and J dropped 6; count of bases not matched to a gene: 14. The CDR3 totals 18 residues. CDR3 sequence (DNA): TGTGCCAGCAGCGTAGAGGGTCTTCGGCGGGGGGGCGCCGATACGCAGTATTTT. It yields the protein CASSVEGLRRGGADTQYF.

The V gene is TRBV7-7, the J gene TRBJ2-5; weak D call: TRBD2 (5 bases). The CDR3 runs 12 residues. Germline values: CDR1 SSHAT, CDR2 FNYEAQ (reference sequence). Trimming stripped 3 bases from V and 4 bases from J, with 6 bases between. This chain's CDR3 is CASSLAGETQYF. Here the CDR3 DNA reads TGTGCCAGCAGCTTGGCGGGAGAGACCCAGTACTTC.

The CDR3 sequence is CSVKQGAGDTEAFF. The CDR3 nucleotides read TGCAGCGTAAAACAGGGGGCGGGGGACACTGAAGCTTTCTTT. This chain links TRBV29-1 with TRBJ1-1, with TRBD1 identical over 9 bases. The germline gives CDR1 SQVTM, CDR2 ANQGSEA. Trimming at V came to 6 bases and at J to 3 bases, leaving 8 bases not matched to a gene. There are 14 residues in the CDR3.

The V call is TRBV7-3, the J call TRBJ1-5; 8 bases line up with TRBD1. The CDR3 is made up of 14 amino acids. V dropped 2 bases and J dropped 9; count of bases not matched to a gene: 6. Germline loops: CDR1 SGHTA, CDR2 FQGTGA. For the CDR3, the DNA is TGTGCCAGCAGCTTAGACAGGGGCCCTGCGCCCCAGCATTTT. Protein sequence: CASSLDRGPAPQHF. Looking up the rest from reference TRBV7-3 and TRBJ1-5 gives the full variable domain: GAGVSQTPSNKVTEKGKYVELRCDPISGHTALYWYRQSLGQGPEFLIYFQGTGAADDSGLPNDRFFAVRPEGSVSTLKIQRTERGDSAVYLCASSLDRGPAPQHFGDGTRLSIL.

The chain joins TRBV27 to TRBJ2-5, with 10 positions matching TRBD2. Germline V CDR1 and CDR2: MNHEY, SMNVEV (reference sequence). This CDR3 is built from 15 residues. The V and J ends lost 4 bases and 4 bases, in that order; junction bases with no gene match: 6. CDR3 amino acids: CASSSLAGVSETQYF. In DNA, the CDR3 is TGTGCCAGCAGTTCCCTAGCGGGGGTGTCAGAGACCCAGTACTTC.

The rearrangement joins TRBV9 to TRBJ2-1, with a weak D call TRBD1 (5 bases). CDR1 is SGDLS and CDR2 is YYNGEE in the germline V gene. CDR3 length: 16 residues. V was trimmed by 4 bases and J by 4 bases, leaving 18 bases between them. DNA of the CDR3: TGTGCCAGCAGCCCAACTACAGGTGATTCTTACAATGAGCAGTTCTTC. It specifies CASSPTTGDSYNEQFF.

V gene TRBV12-5 combines with J gene TRBJ1-1; D perhaps matches TRBD1 (5 bases). Germline V gene data show CDR1 as LGHNT and CDR2 as FRNRAP. The CDR3 has 14 residues. Trimming left V 6 bases short and J 0 bases short, with 11 bases between. CDR3 bases: TGTGCTAGTGGCCCGACAGAAATGAACACTGAAGCTTTCTTT. This sequence encodes CASGPTEMNTEAFF. The full variable domain, with the rest looked up from reference TRBV12-5 and TRBJ1-1, is DARVTQTPRHKVTEMGQEVTMRCQPILGHNTVFWYRQTMMQGLELLAYFRNRAPLDDSGMPKDRFSAEMPDATLATLKIQPSEPRDSAVYFCASGPTEMNTEAFFGQGTRLTVV.

V gene TRBV19 combines with J gene TRBJ2-7, with D perhaps matching TRBD1 (6 bases). The V end was cut by 8 bases, the J end by 4 bases, with 21 bases between. CDR3 length equals 15 residues. Germline V gives CDR1 LNHDA, CDR2 SQIVND (reference sequence). The DNA for the CDR3 is TGTGCCAGTTCTCTAGTCGAGGGACATGGGTACGAGCAGTACTTC. Translated, it gives CASSLVEGHGYEQYF.

This chain uses TRBV27 with TRBJ2-2; D gene uncertain. CDR1 MNHEY and CDR2 SMNVEV come from the germline V gene (reference sequence). Trimming removed 3 bases from V and 4 bases from J, with 12 bases in between. CDR3 length: 15 residues. CDR3 loop: CASSFGDLGTGELFF. The DNA of the CDR3 is TGTGCCAGCAGTTTCGGAGACTTAGGCACCGGGGAGCTGTTTTTT.

This clone was seen a handful of times. The chain carries TRBV6-6 and TRBJ2-7, with 12 bases matching TRBD2. Germline CDR1 and CDR2: MNHNY and SVGAGI (reference sequence). The trim removed 6 bases at V and 2 bases at J, leaving 5 bases unmatched. The CDR3 is made up of 15 amino acids. CDR3 nucleotide sequence: TGTGCCAGCAGGGGAACTAGCGGGGGGACCTACGAGCAGTACTTC. Translating gives CASRGTSGGTYEQYF.

This chain uses TRBV4-2 with TRBJ1-1, with 8 bases lining up with TRBD1. V trimming: 0 bases; J trimming: 1 base; junction bases outside the gene matches: 1. The CDR3 extends over 15 amino acids. From germline, CDR1 is LGHNA and CDR2 YNFKEQ. CDR3 sequence reads: CASSQEGQENTEAFF. Written as DNA, the CDR3 is TGTGCCAGCAGCCAAGAGGGACAGGAGAACACTGAAGCTTTCTTT.

The rearrangement links TRBV5-4 to TRBJ2-7; a weak D match, TRBD2 (5 bases). The CDR3 extends over 16 amino acids. Trimming removed 0 bases from V and 3 bases from J, with 16 bases in between. The germline V gene has CDR1 SGHNT and CDR2 YYREEE (reference sequence). CDR3 amino acids: CASSLGSSRAGYEQYF. Here the CDR3 DNA reads TGTGCCAGCAGCTTGGGTTCCTCGCGGGCGGGCTACGAGCAGTACTTC.